This T cell receptor (beta chain) was recorded in a study of T cells in Graves' hyperthyroidism and ophthalmopathy. RNA transcripts served as the template for amplifying TCR beta CDR3 regions. TCR CDR3 underwent first-round RT-PCR with the HTBI primer set. MiXCR was run by TCRdb on the multiplex PCR reads, yielding one entry per CDR3 protein. The profile shows hundreds of thousands of distinct CDR3 sequences, roughly 15% of them singletons. This clonotype was seen only a few times. Its specificity is unknown. V was clipped by 6 bases and J by 2 bases, with 16 bases between them. CDR3 length: 15 amino acids. Germline V gives CDR1 MNHEY, CDR2 SVGEGT. General study results and limits: Most thyroid-expanded clonotypes above 0.001 were also found in blood.

Diagnoses used clinical symptoms, serum thyroxine and TRAb, thyroid ultrasound and orbital computed tomography. The TCR comes from a woman in her 50s with Graves' ophthalmopathy. Material: blood. The chain recombines TRBV6-2 or TRBV6-3 with TRBJ1-2; weak D call: TRBD1 (5 bases). CDR3 region: CASRRPGIVNYGYTF. In DNA, the CDR3 is TGTGCCAGCAGACGTCCAGGGATCGTGAACTATGGCTACACCTTC.